This T cell receptor (beta chain) originates from a study of CD8 T cells in Susac syndrome. At the level of the study: Patients with Susac syndrome had blood drawn and were at that point therapy-naive, on corticosteroids, or on intravenous immunoglobulin alone.

Findings and caveats of the study: Susac syndrome CD8+ repertoires were clonally expanded, most strongly in CD8+ TEMRA cells. The study identified roughly seventeen and five Susac-specific public clones in total CD8+ and CD8+ TEMRA repertoires.

This clonotype occurred once. Its specificity is unknown. Random hexamers were used to reverse transcribe 0.5 to 1 ug of RNA. Multiplex PCR with immunoSEQ amplified the TCR beta CDR3 across 54 Vbeta and 13 Jbeta. TCRdb used MiXCR to reprocess the immunoSEQ multiplex PCR reads, holding one entry per CDR3 protein. The data show tens of thousands of distinct CDR3 sequences, approximately 96% seen once. The CDR3 has 13 residues. Germline CDR1 and CDR2: GTSNPN and SVGIG (reference sequence). V was cut by 0 bases and J by 7 bases, with 9 bases left in between. Sequenced sample: CD8+ T cells from PBMCs. The receptor was derived from a human donor with Susac syndrome. V usage is TRBV30 and J usage is TRBJ2-2; no definite D call. Written as DNA, the CDR3 is TGTGCCTGGAGTGTAACGGCAGTCGGGGAGCTGTTTTTT. Translation: CAWSVTAVGELFF.